The 24 T cell receptor beta chains below come from one sample, sequenced in a study of radiation and T cells in renal cell carcinoma. The time point: blood 2 weeks post-SBRT. Sample treatment: 15 Gy SBRT to primary tumor, nephrectomy 4 weeks later. Here immunoSEQ multiplex PCR was the method, and the copy in TCRdb shows in-frame clones only, minus some. The sample has about 120,000 clones; around 85% are singletons. Sequences were derived from blood, sampled from a patient whose treatment included radiotherapy and nephrectomy. The origin of the receptors is a man over 45 with renal cell carcinoma.

This clone was seen once. The rearrangement uses TRBV11-2 and TRBJ2-7, with 8 bases that match TRBD1. CDR3 size: 16 residues. CDR1 and CDR2 (germline): SGHAT, FQNNGV. V trimming: 5 bases; J trimming: 1 base; junction bases outside the gene matches: 10. DNA of the CDR3: TGTGCCAGCAGCCCGAGAGGACAGGGTGGGTCCTACGAGCAGTACTTC. As protein: CASSPRGQGGSYEQYF. The variable domain in full, completed from reference TRBV11-2 and TRBJ2-7, reads EAGVAQSPRYKIIEKRQSVAFWCNPISGHATLYWYQQILGQGPKLLIQFQNNGVVDDSQLPKDRFSAERLKGVDSTLKIQPAKLEDSAVYLCASSPRGQGGSYEQYFGPGTRLTVT.

This clone has only a few counts. CDR3 residues: CSVQTGSSPYNEQFF. In DNA, the CDR3 is TGCAGCGTTCAAACAGGGTCATCCCCCTACAATGAGCAGTTCTTC. The V call is TRBV29-1, the J call TRBJ2-1, with a weak D call TRBD1 (6 bases). The CDR3 covers 15 residues. Trimming stripped 5 bases from V and 2 bases from J, with 16 bases between. CDR1 is SQVTM, CDR2 ANQGSEA, per germline.

This clone occurred once. The V call is TRBV29-1, the J call TRBJ2-1, with no clear D. V lost 3 bases, J lost 3 bases, and 0 bases lay in between. From germline, CDR1 is SQVTM and CDR2 ANQGSEA. CDR3 size: 10 residues. The DNA of the CDR3 is TGCAGCGTTGACTACAATGAGCAGTTCTTC. This sequence encodes CSVDYNEQFF.

The chain has TRBV6-5 and TRBJ2-4; either TRBD1 or TRBD2 may supply D (5 bases each). Germline CDR1 is MNHEY and CDR2 is SVGAGI. The germline V and J ends were trimmed by 5 bases and 6 bases, with 17 bases remaining between them. This CDR3 contains 15 residues. CDR3 bases: TGTGCCAGCAGTCCCTCCCGGGACGGCGGAAACATTCAGTACTTC. Its translation is CASSPSRDGGNIQYF.

CDR3 residues: CASSNWGSNTEAFF. The CDR3 DNA reads TGTGCCAGTAGTAACTGGGGCTCAAACACTGAAGCTTTCTTT. The chain carries TRBV19 and TRBJ1-1, with a tentative D call TRBD1 (5 bases). Germline CDR1 and CDR2: LNHDA and SQIVND (reference sequence). V lost 4 bases and J lost 2, with 11 bases in between. The CDR3 extends over 14 amino acids.

V gene TRBV9 combines with J gene TRBJ2-1, with D unresolved. CDR1 and CDR2 (germline): SGDLS, YYNGEE. Deletions cut 1 base from V and 4 bases from J, with 12 bases between. The CDR3 is 15 residues long. Here the CDR3 reads CASSVMGVQYNEQFF. For the CDR3, the DNA is TGTGCCAGCAGCGTAATGGGTGTTCAATACAATGAGCAGTTCTTC.

This sequence joins TRBV28 and TRBJ2-2, with a possible D match to TRBD2 (7 bases). V dropped 4 bases and J dropped 0 bases, with 15 bases sitting between them. CDR1 is MDHEN and CDR2 is SYDVKM in the germline V gene. This CDR3 comprises 17 residues. The CDR3 DNA follows: TGTGCCAGCAGTTCCTACGGGGGGCTTTCGAACACCGGGGAGCTGTTTTTT. As protein: CASSSYGGLSNTGELFF.

This chain links TRBV28 with TRBJ2-7; D uncertain. Germline V gene data show CDR1 as MDHEN and CDR2 as SYDVKM. This CDR3 is 13 amino acids long. Trimming stripped 3 bases from V and 1 base from J, with 7 bases between. CDR3 coding DNA: TGTGCCAGCAGTTTTGAGGTTTCCTACGAGCAGTACTTC. It yields the protein CASSFEVSYEQYF.

The chain carries TRBV9 and TRBJ2-5; D unclear. The CDR3 is 13 residues long. CDR1 SGDLS and CDR2 YYNGEE come from the germline V gene. Trimming left V 0 bases short and J 8 bases short, with 11 bases between. The CDR3 DNA follows: TGTGCCAGCAGCGTAGGTGCACTCAACACCCAGTACTTC. Its protein product is CASSVGALNTQYF.

The chain carries TRBV7-9 and TRBJ2-1; possibly TRBD2 for D (7 bases). V was pared by 4 bases and J by 7 bases, with 23 bases between. Looked up from germline, CDR1 is SEHNR and CDR2 is FQNEAQ (reference sequence). The CDR3 has 17 amino acids. CDR3 region: CASSSPQGEAGVNEQFF. DNA for the CDR3: TGTGCCAGCAGCTCGCCACAGGGTGAGGCGGGGGTGAATGAGCAGTTCTTC.

This clone was seen only a few times. The chain employs TRBV2 and TRBJ2-7, with TRBD1 identical over 7 bases. CDR1 is SNHLY, CDR2 FYNNEI, per germline. The V segment lost 8 bases and the J segment 0 bases; nucleotides outside the gene matches: 7. This CDR3 is built from 14 residues. The CDR3, as DNA: TGTGCCAGCCGGGTACAGGGGAACTCCTACGAGCAGTACTTC. Translated, it gives CASRVQGNSYEQYF.

The V call is TRBV6-5, the J call TRBJ1-1, with a tentative D call TRBD1 (6 bases). With 5 bases removed from V and 3 bases from J, the gap between germline ends came to 10 bases. Germline CDR1 is MNHEY and CDR2 is SVGAGI. CDR3 length: 13 amino acids. CDR3 sequence reads: CASSTHRDTEAFF. The CDR3 DNA reads as TGTGCCAGCAGTACCCACAGGGACACTGAAGCTTTCTTT.

The V call is TRBV7-9, the J call TRBJ2-3, with a possible D match to TRBD1 (5 bases). The germline CDR1 and CDR2 sequences are SEHNR and FQNEAQ (reference sequence). The CDR3 runs to 14 residues. Trimming left V 1 base short and J 3 bases short, with 8 bases between. CDR3 amino acids: CASSLGQGTDTQYF. CDR3 bases: TGTGCCAGCAGCTTAGGGCAGGGAACAGATACGCAGTATTTT.

The chain couples TRBV7-2 to TRBJ2-7; 7 nucleotides line up with TRBD1. Germline V gene data show CDR1 as SGHTA and CDR2 as FQGNSA. V lost 4 bases to trimming and J lost 10 bases; unmatched junction nucleotides: 13. This CDR3 region has 14 residues. CDR3 in amino acids: CASSSPGTDLQQYF. The CDR3 DNA is TGTGCCAGCAGCTCGCCCGGGACAGACTTGCAACAGTACTTC.

This rearrangement joins TRBV30 to TRBJ2-2; perhaps TRBD2 as D (7 bases). CDR3 length: 17 amino acids. Germline CDR1 is GTSNPN and CDR2 is SVGIG (reference sequence). Trimming removed 3 bases from V and 3 bases from J, with 20 bases in between. DNA for the CDR3: TGTGCCTGGAGCCCTGGCAACCGGGGGGCGGACACCGGGGAGCTGTTTTTT. Protein product: CAWSPGNRGADTGELFF.

The CDR3 spells CASSLMGGAGLETQYF. The CDR3 nucleotides are TGTGCCAGCAGCTTAATGGGTGGGGCGGGGTTAGAGACCCAGTACTTC. The V call is TRBV7-3, the J call TRBJ2-5; D possibly corresponds to TRBD2 (6 bases). Germline V gene sequence: CDR1 SGHTA, CDR2 FQGTGA. The ends were cut back, 1 base at V and 4 bases at J, with 16 bases in the middle. The length of the CDR3 is 16 residues.

The chain combines TRBV27 with TRBJ2-7; 8 bases agree with TRBD2. CDR1 is MNHEY, CDR2 SMNVEV, per germline (reference sequence). The CDR3 loop spans 17 amino acids. V gave up 0 bases and J gave up 0 bases; unmatched junction bases: 7. CDR3 loop: CASSLSSSGEISYEQYF. CDR3 nucleotide sequence: TGTGCCAGCAGTTTATCGAGTAGCGGGGAGATCTCCTACGAGCAGTACTTC.

The J gene is TRBJ2-3, the V gene TRBV9; D gene unclear. Germline CDR1 and CDR2: SGDLS and YYNGEE. CDR3 size: 14 residues. The V and J ends lost 1 base and 2 bases respectively, with 8 bases between them. The CDR3 sequence: CASSVSWHTDTQYF. The CDR3 nucleotides are TGTGCCAGCAGCGTATCGTGGCACACAGATACGCAGTATTTT. Full variable domain (missing parts from reference TRBV9 and TRBJ2-3): DSGVTQTPKHLITATGQRVTLRCSPRSGDLSVYWYQQSLDQGLQFLIQYYNGEERAKGNILERFSAQQFPDLHSELNLSSLELGDSALYFCASSVSWHTDTQYFGPGTRLTVL.

This rearrangement joins TRBV2 to TRBJ2-5, with D tentatively TRBD2 (7 bases). The CDR3 is 15 residues long. The V end was cut by 5 bases, the J end by 2 bases, with 15 bases between. Germline V lookup: CDR1 SNHLY, CDR2 FYNNEI. In nucleotides, the CDR3 is TGTGCCAGCAGTCGGGGAGGGGGATGGCAAGAGACCCAGTACTTC. It yields the protein CASSRGGGWQETQYF.

The genes are TRBV6-1 and TRBJ1-6, with TRBD1 matching 12 bases. V lost 1 base to trimming and J lost 7 bases; unmatched junction nucleotides: 5. There are 17 residues in the CDR3. CDR1 is MNHNS and CDR2 is SASEGT in the germline V gene. The chain's CDR3 is CASSEERDRGRNSPLHF. CDR3 sequence (DNA): TGTGCCAGCAGTGAAGAAAGGGACAGGGGGCGAAATTCACCCCTCCACTTT.

This chain joins TRBV5-1 and TRBJ2-1, with 13 bases aligning to TRBD2. Germline V gene sequence: CDR1 SGHRS, CDR2 YFSETQ. Losses at the gene ends were 3 bases for V and 4 bases for J; bases not matched to a gene: 7. The CDR3 spans 17 residues. Here the CDR3 DNA reads TGCGCCAGCAGCTCGACACTAGCGGGGGGGCCATACAATGAGCAGTTCTTC. Its translation: CASSSTLAGGPYNEQFF.

This clone was observed a single time. The chain has TRBV28 and TRBJ2-7; perhaps TRBD2 as D (6 bases). Germline CDR1 and CDR2: MDHEN and SYDVKM. The CDR3 has 14 amino acids. V gave up 5 bases and J gave up 3 bases, with 14 bases separating them. CDR3 residues: CASSDGGMGYEQYF. As DNA, the CDR3 is TGTGCCAGCAGTGACGGCGGGATGGGCTACGAGCAGTACTTC. The full variable domain, in which reference TRBV28 and TRBJ2-7 provide the parts outside the CDR3, is DVKVTQSSRYLVKRTGEKVFLECVQDMDHENMFWYRQDPGLGLRLIYFSYDVKMKEKGDIPEGYSVSREKKERFSLILESASTNQTSMYLCASSDGGMGYEQYFGPGTRLTVT.

The CDR3 nucleotides read TGTGCCAGCAGTTTTCACCCCTCTGAGCAGTACTTC. It is translated as CASSFHPSEQYF. V usage is TRBV2 and J usage is TRBJ2-7, with D hard to call. The CDR3 is 12 amino acids. V lost 5 bases and J 7 bases, leaving 12 bases between the germline ends. Looked up from germline, CDR1 is SNHLY and CDR2 is FYNNEI.

The CDR3 loop reads CAIAGGSEETQYF. CDR3 nucleotides: TGTGCCATAGCAGGGGGCTCGGAAGAGACCCAGTACTTC. The chain combines TRBV28 with TRBJ2-5; TRBD1 matches at 8 bases. CDR3 length equals 13 residues. Trimming took 10 bases from V and 3 from J; bases not matched to a gene: 7. Germline CDR1 MDHEN, CDR2 SYDVKM.